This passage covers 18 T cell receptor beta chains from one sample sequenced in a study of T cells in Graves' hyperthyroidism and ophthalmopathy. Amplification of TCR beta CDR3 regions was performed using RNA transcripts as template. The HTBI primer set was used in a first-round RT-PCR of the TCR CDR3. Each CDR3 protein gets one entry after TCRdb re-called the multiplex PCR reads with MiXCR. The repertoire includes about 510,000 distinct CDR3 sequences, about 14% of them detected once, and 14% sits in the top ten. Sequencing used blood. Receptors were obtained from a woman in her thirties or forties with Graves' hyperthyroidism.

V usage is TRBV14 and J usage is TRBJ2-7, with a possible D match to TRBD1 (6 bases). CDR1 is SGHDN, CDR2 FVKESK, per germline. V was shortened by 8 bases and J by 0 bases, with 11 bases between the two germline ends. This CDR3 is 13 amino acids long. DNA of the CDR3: TGTGCCAGCGGGACAAGAAGCTCCTACGAGCAGTACTTC. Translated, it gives CASGTRSSYEQYF.

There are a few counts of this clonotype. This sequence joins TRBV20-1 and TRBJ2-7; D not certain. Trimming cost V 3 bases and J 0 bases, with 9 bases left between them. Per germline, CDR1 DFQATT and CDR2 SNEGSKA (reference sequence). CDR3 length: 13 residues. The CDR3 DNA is TGCAGTGCTAGTCACAGTTTCTCCTACGAGCAGTACTTC. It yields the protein CSASHSFSYEQYF.

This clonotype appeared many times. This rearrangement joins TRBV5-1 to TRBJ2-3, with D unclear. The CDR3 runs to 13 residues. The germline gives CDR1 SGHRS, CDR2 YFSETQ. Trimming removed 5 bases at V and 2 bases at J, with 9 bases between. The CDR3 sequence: CASSSGSTDTQYF. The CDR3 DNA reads TGCGCCAGCAGTTCTGGGTCCACAGATACGCAGTATTTT.

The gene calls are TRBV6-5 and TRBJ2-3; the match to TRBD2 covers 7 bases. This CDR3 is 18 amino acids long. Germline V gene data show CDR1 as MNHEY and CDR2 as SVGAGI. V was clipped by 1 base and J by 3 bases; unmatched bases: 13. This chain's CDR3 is CASSYWPQAGRATDTQYF. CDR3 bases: TGTGCCAGCAGTTACTGGCCGCAAGCGGGAAGGGCGACAGATACGCAGTATTTT.

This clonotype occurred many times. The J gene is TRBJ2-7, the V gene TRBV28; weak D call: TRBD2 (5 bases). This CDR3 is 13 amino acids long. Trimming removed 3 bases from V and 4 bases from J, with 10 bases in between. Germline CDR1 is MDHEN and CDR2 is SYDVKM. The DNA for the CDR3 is TGTGCCAGCAGTTTCCAGCAGCGGTACGAGCAGTACTTC. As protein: CASSFQQRYEQYF.

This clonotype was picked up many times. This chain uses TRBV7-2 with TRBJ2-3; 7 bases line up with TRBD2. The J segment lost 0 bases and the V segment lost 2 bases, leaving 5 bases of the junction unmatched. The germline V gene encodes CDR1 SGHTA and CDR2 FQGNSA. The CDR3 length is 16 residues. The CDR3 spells CASSLKVAGSTDTQYF. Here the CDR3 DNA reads TGTGCCAGCAGCTTAAAAGTAGCGGGTAGCACAGATACGCAGTATTTT.

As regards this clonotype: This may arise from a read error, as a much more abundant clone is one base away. The CDR3 DNA reads TGTGCCAGCAGTTCACGACAGACCGGCCCTTCCCGCAATGAGCAGTTCTTC. Translated, it gives CASSSRQTGPSRNEQFF. The chain recombines TRBV28 with TRBJ2-1; possibly TRBD1 for D (5 bases). This CDR3 has 17 amino acids. The V and J ends lost 4 bases and 6 bases respectively, with 22 bases between them. CDR1 MDHEN and CDR2 SYDVKM come from the germline V gene. The complete variable domain, with remaining parts taken from reference TRBV28 and TRBJ2-1, reads DVKVTQSSRYLVKRTGEKVFLECVQDMDHENMFWYRQDPGLGLRLIYFSYDVKMKEKGDIPEGYSVSREKKERFSLILESASTNQTSMYLCASSSRQTGPSRNEQFFGPGTRLTVL.

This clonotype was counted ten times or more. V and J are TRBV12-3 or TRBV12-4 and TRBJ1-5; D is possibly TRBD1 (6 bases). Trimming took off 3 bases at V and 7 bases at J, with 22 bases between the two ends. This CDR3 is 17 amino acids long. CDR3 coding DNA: TGTGCCAGCAGTTTCTCCGGCCTTGGCAGGGGCATCCAGCCCCAGCATTTT. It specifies CASSFSGLGRGIQPQHF.

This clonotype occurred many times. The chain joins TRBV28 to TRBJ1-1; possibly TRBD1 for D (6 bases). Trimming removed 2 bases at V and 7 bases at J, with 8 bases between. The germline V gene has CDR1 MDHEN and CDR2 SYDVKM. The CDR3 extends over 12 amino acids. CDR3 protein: CASSLTGIEAFF. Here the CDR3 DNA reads TGTGCCAGCAGTTTAACAGGGATTGAAGCTTTCTTT.

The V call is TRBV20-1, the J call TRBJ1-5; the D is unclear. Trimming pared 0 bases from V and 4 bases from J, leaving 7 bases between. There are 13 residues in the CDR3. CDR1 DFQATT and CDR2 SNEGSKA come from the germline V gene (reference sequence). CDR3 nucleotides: TGCAGTGCTAGAGAAACACCAAATCAGCCCCAGCATTTT. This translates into CSARETPNQPQHF.

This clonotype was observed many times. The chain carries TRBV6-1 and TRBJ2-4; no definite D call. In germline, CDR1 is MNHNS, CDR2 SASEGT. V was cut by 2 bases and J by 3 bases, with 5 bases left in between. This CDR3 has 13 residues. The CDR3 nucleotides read TGTGCCAGCAGTGAAAACGGCAAAAACATTCAGTACTTC. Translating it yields CASSENGKNIQYF.

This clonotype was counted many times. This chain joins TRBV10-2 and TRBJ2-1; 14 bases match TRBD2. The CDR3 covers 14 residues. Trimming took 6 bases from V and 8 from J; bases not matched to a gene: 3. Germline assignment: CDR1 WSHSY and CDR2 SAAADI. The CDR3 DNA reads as TGCGCCAGCAGGACTAGCGGGAGGGCCGATGAGCAGTTCTTC. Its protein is CASRTSGRADEQFF.

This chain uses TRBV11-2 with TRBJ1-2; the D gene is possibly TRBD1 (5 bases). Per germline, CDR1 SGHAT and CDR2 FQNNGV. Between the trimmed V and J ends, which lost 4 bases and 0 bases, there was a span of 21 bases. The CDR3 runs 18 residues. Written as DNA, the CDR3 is TGTGCCAGCAGCTCCGACCTGGAAACAGGCTTTACTAACTATGGCTACACCTTC. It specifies CASSSDLETGFTNYGYTF. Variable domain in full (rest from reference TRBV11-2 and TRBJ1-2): EAGVAQSPRYKIIEKRQSVAFWCNPISGHATLYWYQQILGQGPKLLIQFQNNGVVDDSQLPKDRFSAERLKGVDSTLKIQPAKLEDSAVYLCASSSDLETGFTNYGYTFGSGTRLTVV.

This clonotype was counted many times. CDR3: CASSGPGGGITGELFF. The CDR3, as DNA: TGTGCCAGCAGTGGCCCCGGGGGAGGGATAACCGGGGAGCTGTTTTTT. The chain uses TRBV12-3 or TRBV12-4 and TRBJ2-2, with 7 bases matching TRBD2. CDR3 size: 16 residues. V shed 5 bases and J 5 bases; nucleotides not matched to a gene: 11.

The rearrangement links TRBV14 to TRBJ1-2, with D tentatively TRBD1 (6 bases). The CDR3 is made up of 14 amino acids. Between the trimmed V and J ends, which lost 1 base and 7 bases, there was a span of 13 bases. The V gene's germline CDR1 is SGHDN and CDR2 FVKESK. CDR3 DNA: TGTGCCAGCAGCCAAGTGAATAGCAGGGGTGGCTACACCTTC. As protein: CASSQVNSRGGYTF.

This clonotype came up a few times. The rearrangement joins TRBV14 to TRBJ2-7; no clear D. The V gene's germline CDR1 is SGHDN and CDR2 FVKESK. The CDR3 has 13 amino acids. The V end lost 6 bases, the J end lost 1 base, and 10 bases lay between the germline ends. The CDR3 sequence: CASSGVISYEQYF. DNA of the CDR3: TGTGCCAGCAGTGGAGTTATTTCCTACGAGCAGTACTTC.

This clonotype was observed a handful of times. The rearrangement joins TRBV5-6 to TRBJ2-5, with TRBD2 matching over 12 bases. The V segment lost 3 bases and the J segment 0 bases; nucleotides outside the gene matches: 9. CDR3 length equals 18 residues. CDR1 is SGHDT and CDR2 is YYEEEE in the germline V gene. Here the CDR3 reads CASSSWTSGDMYQETQYF. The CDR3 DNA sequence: TGTGCCAGCAGCTCATGGACTAGCGGGGATATGTACCAAGAGACCCAGTACTTC.

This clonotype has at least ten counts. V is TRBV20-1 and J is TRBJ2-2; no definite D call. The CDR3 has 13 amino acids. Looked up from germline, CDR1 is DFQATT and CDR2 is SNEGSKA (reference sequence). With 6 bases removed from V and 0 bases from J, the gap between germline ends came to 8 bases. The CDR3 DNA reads TGCAGTGCACTGGCACCGAACACCGGGGAGCTGTTTTTT. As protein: CSALAPNTGELFF.